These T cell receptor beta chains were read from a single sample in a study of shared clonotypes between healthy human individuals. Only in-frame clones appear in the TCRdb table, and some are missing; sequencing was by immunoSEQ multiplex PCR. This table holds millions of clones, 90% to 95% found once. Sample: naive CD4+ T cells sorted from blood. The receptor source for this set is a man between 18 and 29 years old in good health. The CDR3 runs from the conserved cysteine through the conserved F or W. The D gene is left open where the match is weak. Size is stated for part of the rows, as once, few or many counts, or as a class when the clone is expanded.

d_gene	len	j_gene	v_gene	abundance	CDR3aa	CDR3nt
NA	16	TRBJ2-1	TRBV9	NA	CASSPEGQRPYNEQFF	TGTGCCAGCAGCCCCGAGGGACAAAGGCCCTACAATGAGCAGTTCTTC
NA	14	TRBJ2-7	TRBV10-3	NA	CAISEKGDSYEQYF	TGTGCCATCAGTGAAAAGGGGGATTCCTACGAGCAGTACTTC
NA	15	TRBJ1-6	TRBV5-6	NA	CASSLAQLDNSPLHF	TGTGCCAGCAGCTTGGCTCAGCTTGATAATTCACCCCTCCACTTT
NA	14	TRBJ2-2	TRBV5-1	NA	CASSLDGFSGELFF	TGCGCCAGCAGCTTGGACGGGTTCTCCGGGGAGCTGTTTTTT
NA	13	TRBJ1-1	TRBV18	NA	CASSPPDRIEAFF	TGTGCCAGCTCACCACCCGACAGGATAGAAGCTTTCTTT
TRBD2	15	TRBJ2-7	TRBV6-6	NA	CASTPGLADFYEQYF	TGTGCCAGCACCCCGGGACTAGCGGATTTCTACGAGCAGTACTTC
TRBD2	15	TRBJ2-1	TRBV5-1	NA	CASSLWASGGNEQFF	TGCGCCAGCAGCTTGTGGGCTAGCGGGGGCAATGAGCAGTTCTTC
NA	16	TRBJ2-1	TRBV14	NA	CASSQDASSSYNEQFF	TGTGCCAGCAGCCAAGATGCGAGTTCCTCCTACAATGAGCAGTTCTTC
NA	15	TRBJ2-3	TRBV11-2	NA	CASSLVTRATDTQYF	TGTGCCAGCAGCTTAGTAACCAGGGCCACAGATACGCAGTATTTT
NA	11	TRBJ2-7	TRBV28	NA	CASSVRVAQYF	TGTGCCAGCAGTGTCAGGGTCGCGCAGTACTTC
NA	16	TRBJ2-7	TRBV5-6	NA	CASSLSRGRATYEQYF	TGTGCCAGCAGCTTGTCTCGGGGGCGGGCTACCTACGAGCAGTACTTC
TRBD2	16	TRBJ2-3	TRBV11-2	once	CASSFRIAGSSDTQYF	TGTGCCAGCAGCTTCCGTATAGCGGGGTCATCAGATACGCAGTATTTT
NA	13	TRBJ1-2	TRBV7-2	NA	CASSLGTAYGYTF	TGTGCCAGCAGCCTGGGGACGGCCTATGGCTACACCTTC
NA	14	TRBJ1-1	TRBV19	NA	CASSIVGRSTEAFF	TGTGCCAGTAGTATAGTGGGCAGGTCCACTGAAGCTTTCTTT
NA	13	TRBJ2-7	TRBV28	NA	CASSTPTSYEQYF	TGTGCCAGCAGTACACCGACTAGTTACGAGCAGTACTTC
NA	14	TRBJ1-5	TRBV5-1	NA	CASSLEGINQPQHF	TGCGCCAGCAGCTTGGAAGGCATTAATCAGCCCCAGCATTTT
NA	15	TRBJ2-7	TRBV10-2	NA	CASNGGGGDSYEQYF	TGCGCCAGCAACGGAGGGGGGGGCGACTCTTACGAGCAGTACTTC
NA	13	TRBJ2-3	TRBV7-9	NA	CASSLAQRDTQYF	TGTGCCAGCAGCTTAGCGCAGCGAGATACGCAGTATTTT
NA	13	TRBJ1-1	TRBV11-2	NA	CASSLFGRGHAFF	TGTGCCAGCAGCTTATTTGGTCGGGGGCACGCTTTCTTT
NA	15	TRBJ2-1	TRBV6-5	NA	CASSSRSGNNNEQFF	TGTGCCAGCAGTTCGCGGTCGGGGAACAACAATGAGCAGTTCTTC
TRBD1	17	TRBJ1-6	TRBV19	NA	CASSPRTGGRKNSPLHF	TGTGCCAGTAGTCCTCGGACAGGGGGAAGGAAAAATTCACCCCTCCACTTT